The next 12 T cell receptor beta chains were all read from a single sample in a study of a mutant IDH1 vaccine in newly diagnosed glioma. Profiling relied on immunoSEQ multiplex PCR, and the TCRdb table lists in-frame clones only, not all of them. This table holds 20,000 to 25,000 clones, nearly 90% found once. Indicated time point: week 11, during vaccination. Topical imiquimod accompanied each vaccine dose, which consisted of 300 ug of mutant IDH1 20-mer peptide. No antigen has been identified for these receptors. This material consisted of PBMCs, taken from a glioma patient whose treatment included an IDH1 peptide vaccine. The receptors stem from a woman between 40 and 55 years old with glioma.

This clone was found a few times. V gene TRBV4-2 combines with J gene TRBJ1-2; maybe TRBD1 (5 bases). Trimming pared 0 bases from V and 4 bases from J, leaving 12 bases between. CDR1 and CDR2 from the germline V gene are LGHNA and YNFKEQ. CDR3 length: 15 residues. CDR3 DNA: TGTGCCAGCAGCCAAGATCAGGGTACAGGCTATGGCTACACCTTC. Its translation is CASSQDQGTGYGYTF.

J is TRBJ1-2 and V is TRBV5-1; a weak D match, TRBD1 (6 bases). V shed 1 base and J shed 3 bases, with 13 bases lying between them. Per germline, CDR1 SGHRS and CDR2 YFSETQ. CDR3 length: 15 residues. DNA for the CDR3: TGCGCCAGCAGCTTGAACCCGACAGGACACTATGGCTACACCTTC. This gives the protein CASSLNPTGHYGYTF.

The CDR3 spells CASSPPGFNTEAFF. CDR3 sequence (DNA): TGTGCCAGCTCACCACCGGGTTTCAACACTGAAGCTTTCTTT. V is TRBV18 and J is TRBJ1-1; D remains ambiguous. Trimming took off 0 bases at V and 2 bases at J, with 7 bases between the two ends. The CDR3 contains 14 residues. Germline V lookup: CDR1 KGHSH, CDR2 LQKENI.

This chain links TRBV5-3 with TRBJ1-1, with D maybe TRBD1 (6 bases). TRBV5-3 is an open reading frame whose function is uncertain. The CDR3 sequence is 12 residues long. V was clipped by 5 bases and J by 7 bases, with 12 bases between them. CDR3 sequence reads: CARRPEDSEAFF. CDR3 nucleotides: TGTGCCAGAAGGCCTGAGGACAGTGAAGCTTTCTTT.

This sequence joins TRBV7-9 and TRBJ1-3; D is ambiguous. This CDR3 region has 17 residues. Germline CDR1 SEHNR, CDR2 FQNEAQ (reference sequence). V was clipped by 1 base and J by 0 bases, with 13 bases between them. The chain's CDR3 is CASSLVGGLSSGNTIYF. The CDR3 DNA sequence: TGTGCCAGCAGCTTAGTAGGTGGCTTGAGCTCTGGAAACACCATATATTTT.

The chain is built from TRBV30 and TRBJ1-4; TRBD1 is a possible D gene (5 bases). Germline V gives CDR1 GTSNPN, CDR2 SVGIG (reference sequence). V was shortened by 0 bases and J by 4 bases, with 12 bases between the two germline ends. This CDR3 has 15 amino acids. CDR3 in DNA: TGTGCCTGGAGTGTATCCCAGGGCGGTAATGAAAAACTGTTTTTT. Its translation: CAWSVSQGGNEKLFF.

The chain has TRBV4-1 and TRBJ2-5, with D possibly TRBD2 on 6 matching bases. Germline lookup yields CDR1 MGHRA and CDR2 YSYEKL. The CDR3 runs to 14 residues. The ends were cut back, 2 bases at V and 4 bases at J, with 11 bases in the middle. The CDR3: CASSQLGTGETQYF. CDR3 DNA: TGCGCCAGCAGCCAATTGGGGACTGGAGAGACCCAGTACTTC.

The V gene is TRBV5-4, the J gene TRBJ1-3; D unresolved. The CDR3 runs 14 residues. Per germline, CDR1 SGHNT and CDR2 YYREEE (reference sequence). V lost 0 bases, J lost 4 bases, and 8 bases lay in between. Here the CDR3 reads CASSLGAEGNTIYF. DNA of the CDR3: TGTGCCAGCAGCTTGGGTGCAGAGGGAAACACCATATATTTT.

The genes are TRBV18 and TRBJ2-7; weak D call: TRBD1 (6 bases). This CDR3 region has 12 residues. V gave up 3 bases and J gave up 3 bases, with 6 bases separating them. Germline V gene sequence: CDR1 KGHSH, CDR2 LQKENI. For the CDR3, the DNA is TGTGCCAGCTCACCGGACAGCTACGAGCAGTACTTC. It encodes CASSPDSYEQYF.

This clone has a single count. The rearrangement uses TRBV10-2 and TRBJ1-1; D unresolved. The CDR3 is 12 amino acids. Germline loops: CDR1 WSHSY, CDR2 SAAADI. V was clipped by 7 bases and J by 1 base, with 7 bases between them. In DNA form, the CDR3 reads TGCGCCAGCAATAAGGGGAACACTGAAGCTTTCTTT. Amino acids: CASNKGNTEAFF.

The chain joins TRBV2 to TRBJ2-5, with D perhaps matching TRBD1 or TRBD2 (5 bases each). The CDR3 has 14 amino acids. V shed 8 bases and J shed 2 bases, with 15 bases lying between them. Germline V lookup: CDR1 SNHLY, CDR2 FYNNEI. The CDR3 sequence: CASAQGRTQETQYF. The DNA for the CDR3 is TGTGCCAGCGCTCAGGGACGGACTCAAGAGACCCAGTACTTC.

This chain joins TRBV15 and TRBJ1-1, with a tentative D call TRBD1 (6 bases). Germline V gene data show CDR1 as LNHNV and CDR2 as YYDKDF (reference sequence). This CDR3 contains 15 residues. V was trimmed by 5 bases and J by 5 bases, leaving 18 bases between them. The CDR3 reads CATSGYRESGTEAFF. CDR3 DNA sequence: TGTGCCACCAGCGGCTACAGGGAATCAGGGACTGAAGCTTTCTTT.